This TCR beta chain came from a study of PD-1 blockade in classical Hodgkin lymphoma. Per the germline V gene, CDR1 is SNHLY and CDR2 is FYNNEI. Deletions cut 4 bases from V and 4 bases from J, with 13 bases between. CDR3 size: 14 residues. In every patient, relapse followed autologous stem cell transplantation, while exposure to brentuximab vedotin differed. TCRdb's table, derived via immunoSEQ multiplex PCR, lists solely in-frame clones and lacks some. The sample holds about 25,000 clones; roughly 79% are singletons and the top ten take roughly 21%. Sequenced material: peripheral blood mononuclear cells (PBMCs), taken before the second cycle of nivolumab. This sequence joins TRBV2 and TRBJ1-1; D call uncertain. The source is a human donor with classical Hodgkin lymphoma. The CDR3 sequence: CASSGDSWGTEAFF. The CDR3 DNA sequence: TGTGCCAGCAGTGGCGACTCCTGGGGCACTGAAGCTTTCTTT. Supplemented by reference TRBV2 and TRBJ1-1, the full variable domain reads EPEVTQTPSHQVTQMGQEVILRCVPISNHLYFYWYRQILGQKVEFLVSFYNNEISEKSEIFDDQFSVERPDGSNFTLKIRSTKLEDSAMYFCASSGDSWGTEAFFGQGTRLTVV.